The entry below gives a single TCR beta chain sequence along with its context. Antigen unknown. Healthy bone marrow donors formed the donor group. The sample belongs to a study of cytomegalovirus exposure and HLA in healthy donors. General study results and limits: Analysis was carried out at a later point, and it linked a missense DCLRE1C variant to TCR beta V- and J-gene trimming.

Per germline, CDR1 MNHEY and CDR2 SVGAGI. The V gene end was trimmed by 6 bases and the J gene end by 5 bases; junction bases not matched to a gene: 4. There are 13 residues in the CDR3. The PCR made use of 60 Vbeta and 13 Jbeta primers. The authors' processing: Counted up in a later analysis, unique TCR beta chains came to 65 million to 100 million, with around 10 million shared. Libraries were prepared by immunoSEQ multiplex PCR; TCRdb keeps only in-frame clonotypes and omits some of them. For V, J and clone size, that table is used; D and trimming come from the DNA. This sample has tens of thousands of clones, with 70% found just once.

The rearrangement links TRBV6-5 to TRBJ2-5; 9 positions match TRBD1. The clonotype originates from a woman aged 45 to 65 in good health and CMV-seronegative. Sequenced: PBMCs. The CDR3 DNA reads TGTGCCAGCAGCCGCGGGACAGGGGAGACCCAGTACTTC. Its protein is CASSRGTGETQYF.